The 28 T cell receptor beta chains below come from one sample, sequenced in a study of blood T cell repertoires in COVID-19. The protocol was immunoSEQ multiplex PCR, while the TCRdb copy is restricted to in-frame clones and leaves out a portion. This sample has about 480,000 clones; roughly 87% occur once, and the top ten carry roughly 1%. Sequencing was done on a sample of peripheral blood. The receptors shown here come from a man aged 18 to 30 with COVID-19, enrolled during active disease.

The chain has TRBV2 and TRBJ2-7; D uncertain. The length of the CDR3 is 14 residues. The germline V gene has CDR1 SNHLY and CDR2 FYNNEI. V lost 6 bases, J lost 4 bases, and 16 bases lay in between. CDR3 residues: CASRGWAGRYEQYF. The CDR3 DNA follows: TGTGCCAGCAGGGGTTGGGCAGGCAGATACGAGCAGTACTTC.

The chain employs TRBV19 and TRBJ1-3, with TRBD1 matching over 7 bases. The V gene's germline CDR1 is LNHDA and CDR2 SQIVND (reference sequence). This CDR3 has 15 residues. The trim removed 5 bases at V and 7 bases at J, leaving 11 bases unmatched. CDR3 loop: CASSVRQGSVNTIYF. The CDR3 region has the DNA TGTGCCAGTAGTGTTAGACAGGGATCGGTGAACACCATATATTTT.

This rearrangement joins TRBV6-5 to TRBJ2-5; tentative D call: TRBD1 (5 bases). Trimming took off 4 bases at V and 10 bases at J, with 13 bases between the two ends. The germline gives CDR1 MNHEY, CDR2 SVGAGI. CDR3 length: 12 amino acids. Written as DNA, the CDR3 is TGTGCCAGCAGTTCGTGGACATGGGACCAGTACTTC. It translates to CASSSWTWDQYF.

The chain carries TRBV12-3 or TRBV12-4 and TRBJ2-5; no definite D call. Trimming took off 5 bases at V and 4 bases at J, with 11 bases between the two ends. This CDR3 comprises 13 residues. CDR3 in DNA: TGTGCCAGCAGTCCACCCCCCGGAGAGACCCAGTACTTC. It is translated as CASSPPPGETQYF.

This sequence joins TRBV7-2 and TRBJ1-6; D may be TRBD1 (6 bases). V lost 8 bases and J 0 bases, leaving 11 bases between the germline ends. CDR3 size: 15 residues. CDR1 and CDR2 (germline): SGHTA, FQGNSA. The DNA for the CDR3 is TGTGCCAGCGGGACAAGGAGCTCCTATAATTCACCCCTCCACTTT. It specifies CASGTRSSYNSPLHF.

The chain uses TRBV5-1 and TRBJ2-7; 7 bases agree with TRBD1. After removal of 7 bases from V and 2 bases from J, the junction contained 6 bases not matched to a gene. Germline V CDR1 and CDR2: SGHRS, YFSETQ. CDR3 length: 13 residues. This chain's CDR3 is CASHRDSTYEQYF. CDR3 in DNA: TGCGCCAGCCACCGGGACAGCACCTACGAGCAGTACTTC.

V is TRBV4-1 and J is TRBJ2-1, with 8 bases fitting TRBD2. The V gene's germline CDR1 is MGHRA and CDR2 YSYEKL. CDR3 length: 15 residues. Losses at the gene ends were 1 base for V and 7 bases for J; bases not matched to a gene: 6. CDR3 bases: TGCGCCAGCAGCCAAGGAGCGGGAGCGTCGAATGAGCAGTTCTTC. Translating it yields CASSQGAGASNEQFF.

The CDR3 DNA sequence: TGTGCCAGCAGCTTAGATCAGGGACAGGGGACTTCACCCCTCCACTTT. Amino acids: CASSLDQGQGTSPLHF. This sequence joins TRBV11-3 and TRBJ1-6; 10 bases fit TRBD1. The CDR3 extends over 16 amino acids. The J segment lost 9 bases and the V segment lost 0 bases, leaving 5 bases of the junction unmatched. Germline CDR1 reads SGHNT; CDR2 reads YENEEA.

The chain employs TRBV3-1 (or the pseudogene TRBV3-2) and TRBJ2-3, with 9 bases aligning to TRBD2. The CDR3 totals 17 residues. Germline CDR1 and CDR2: LGHDT and YNNKEL (reference sequence). With 0 bases clipped from V and 2 bases from J, the junction kept 6 bases outside the gene matches. The CDR3 region has the DNA TGTGCCAGCAGCCAAGATCTGGCTAGCGGGGCCACAGATACGCAGTATTTT. Translation: CASSQDLASGATDTQYF.

The chain joins TRBV7-2 to TRBJ2-2; D remains ambiguous. This CDR3 contains 15 residues. From germline, CDR1 is SGHTA and CDR2 FQGNSA. V dropped 0 bases and J dropped 3 bases, with 8 bases sitting between them. CDR3 sequence reads: CASSLAVAYTGELFF. The CDR3 region has the DNA TGTGCCAGCAGCTTAGCGGTGGCCTACACCGGGGAGCTGTTTTTT.

This clone was detected once. This sample also contains other DNA sequences that code for the same CDR3. The CDR3 sequence is CAWSVLRNTEAFF. CDR3 bases: TGTGCCTGGAGTGTACTTCGGAACACTGAAGCTTTCTTT. The V gene is TRBV30, the J gene TRBJ1-1; D remains ambiguous. Germline CDR1 GTSNPN, CDR2 SVGIG (reference sequence). The CDR3 extends over 13 amino acids. Trimming shortened V by 0 bases and J by 1 base, and 6 bases separated the two germline ends.

The V call is TRBV4-1, the J call TRBJ2-7, with a possible D match to TRBD2 (5 bases). The germline gives CDR1 MGHRA, CDR2 YSYEKL. CDR3 length: 14 amino acids. Deletions cut 4 bases from V and 7 bases from J, with 17 bases between. The CDR3 region has the DNA TGCGCCAGCAGCCTCCTTCCGGTGGGCGGGGAGCAGTACTTC. As protein: CASSLLPVGGEQYF.

This sequence joins TRBV29-1 and TRBJ2-4; a possible D gene is TRBD2 (6 bases). The CDR3 has 12 amino acids. V lost 6 bases, J lost 8 bases, and 14 bases lay in between. Germline V gives CDR1 SQVTM, CDR2 ANQGSEA. The CDR3 sequence: CSVGLRDDIQYF. The CDR3 region has the DNA TGCAGCGTAGGACTGCGGGATGACATTCAGTACTTC.

This clone was recorded once. The rearrangement joins TRBV5-4 to TRBJ2-2, with 10 nucleotides matching TRBD2. This CDR3 is built from 16 residues. Germline V CDR1 and CDR2: SGHNT, YYREEE (reference sequence). V shed 1 base and J 4 bases; nucleotides not matched to a gene: 4. In DNA form, the CDR3 reads TGTGCCAGCAGCTTGCCTAGCGGGAGTTTCACCGGGGAGCTGTTTTTT. Translated: CASSLPSGSFTGELFF.

This chain uses TRBV20-1 with TRBJ2-7, with 7 bases identical to TRBD2. Germline V CDR1 and CDR2: DFQATT, SNEGSKA (reference sequence). The CDR3 loop spans 14 amino acids. Trimming took 3 bases from V and 2 from J; bases not matched to a gene: 7. Here the CDR3 reads CSASPGTITYEQYF. The CDR3 nucleotides are TGCAGTGCTAGTCCCGGGACTATTACCTACGAGCAGTACTTC.

This clone appeared a single time. The chain recombines TRBV7-9 with TRBJ1-3, with D tentatively TRBD1 (5 bases). This CDR3 contains 19 residues. The germline CDR1 and CDR2 sequences are SEHNR and FQNEAQ (reference sequence). Trimming left V 2 bases short and J 1 base short, with 21 bases between. The CDR3 nucleotides read TGTGCCAGCAGCTTAAGGGTCGCGGAACGGGGGTTTTCTGGAAACACCATATATTTT. Translation gives CASSLRVAERGFSGNTIYF.

This clone was detected only once. The J gene is TRBJ1-5, the V gene TRBV21-1. TRBV21-1 is a recognized pseudogene. CDR3 length equals 16 residues. The CDR3 sequence: CASSKGEREGRQPQHF. In nucleotides, the CDR3 is TGTGCCAGCAGCAAAGGTGAGAGGGAGGGTCGGCAGCCCCAGCATTTT.

The chain recombines TRBV6-2 or TRBV6-3 with TRBJ2-7; TRBD1 aligns across 7 bases. V shed 4 bases, J shed 1 base, and the junction held 4 bases outside the gene matches. The CDR3 has 14 amino acids. CDR1 is MNHEY and CDR2 is SVGEGT in the germline V gene. The DNA of the CDR3 is TGTGCCAGCAGTTTGTCAGGGGGTTCCTACGAGCAGTACTTC. Translated, it gives CASSLSGGSYEQYF.

The chain joins TRBV24-1 to TRBJ2-1; 10 bases are a match to TRBD2. From germline, CDR1 is KGHDR and CDR2 SFDVKD. Trimming took 5 bases from V and 3 from J; bases not matched to a gene: 6. The CDR3 has 16 amino acids. The CDR3 DNA reads as TGTGCCACCAGTGGCACTAGCGGGAAAGGCTACAATGAGCAGTTCTTC. This translates into CATSGTSGKGYNEQFF.

The genes are TRBV5-1 and TRBJ2-3; possible D gene TRBD1, 5 bases. The CDR3 is made up of 14 amino acids. V dropped 4 bases and J dropped 0 bases, with 9 bases sitting between them. Germline V gene sequence: CDR1 SGHRS, CDR2 YFSETQ. CDR3 nucleotide sequence: TGCGCCAGCAGCCCGGACACCAGCACAGATACGCAGTATTTT. It specifies CASSPDTSTDTQYF.

The V gene is TRBV3-1 (or the pseudogene TRBV3-2), the J gene TRBJ1-5, with D uncertain. With 3 bases removed from V and 2 bases from J, the gap between germline ends came to 11 bases. This CDR3 spans 15 amino acids. Germline V lookup: CDR1 LGHDT, CDR2 YNNKEL (reference sequence). Here the CDR3 DNA reads TGTGCCAGCAGCCAGGGAGGGCCTGGCAATCAGCCCCAGCATTTT. It codes for CASSQGGPGNQPQHF.

This sequence joins TRBV25-1 and TRBJ2-7; D remains ambiguous. The V and J ends lost 2 bases and 0 bases respectively, with 8 bases between them. This CDR3 has 14 amino acids. Germline assignment: CDR1 MGHDK and CDR2 SYGVNS. CDR3 in amino acids: CASSEGLSSYEQYF. The CDR3 DNA reads as TGTGCCAGCAGTGAAGGTCTGAGCTCCTACGAGCAGTACTTC.

The chain joins TRBV2 to TRBJ1-3; weak D call: TRBD1 (6 bases). Deletions cut 0 bases from V and 1 base from J, with 7 bases between. Germline V gene sequence: CDR1 SNHLY, CDR2 FYNNEI. The CDR3 runs to 15 residues. CDR3 coding DNA: TGTGCCAGCAGTGAAGCAGGGGGATCTGGAAACACCATATATTTT. Translated: CASSEAGGSGNTIYF.

Here the CDR3 DNA reads TGTGCCAGCAGTTACTCTTTCGGACAGGGGATAGTAAAACTGTTTTTT. The encoded protein is CASSYSFGQGIVKLFF. This sequence joins TRBV6-5 and TRBJ1-4; 9 nucleotides line up with TRBD1. The CDR3 loop spans 16 amino acids. V lost 0 bases and J lost 10; bases outside the gene matches: 9. Germline loops: CDR1 MNHEY, CDR2 SVGAGI.

The gene calls are TRBV10-2 and TRBJ2-2, with D possibly matching TRBD1 (6 bases). The CDR3 loop spans 13 amino acids. Germline assignment: CDR1 WSHSY and CDR2 SAAADI. V lost 0 bases, J lost 7 bases, and 6 bases lay in between. The CDR3 DNA reads TGCGCCAGCAGTGAGTCGACAGGCGGGGAGCTGTTTTTT. This translates into CASSESTGGELFF.

V gene TRBV10-2 combines with J gene TRBJ1-2, with a weak D call TRBD1 (5 bases). Trimming stripped 7 bases from V and 5 bases from J, with 11 bases between. Germline loops: CDR1 WSHSY, CDR2 SAAADI. The CDR3 covers 12 residues. The CDR3 nucleotides are TGCGCCAGCACGGACACCGAATATGGCTACACCTTC. Translation: CASTDTEYGYTF.

The chain recombines TRBV27 with TRBJ1-6, with D perhaps TRBD1 (5 bases). This CDR3 spans 15 amino acids. Trimming removed 0 bases at V and 9 bases at J, with 12 bases between. The germline CDR1 and CDR2 sequences are MNHEY and SMNVEV (reference sequence). CDR3 in amino acids: CASSLSGQGGSPLHF. DNA of the CDR3: TGTGCCAGCAGTTTATCGGGGCAGGGAGGTTCACCCCTCCACTTT.

The V gene is TRBV5-1, the J gene TRBJ2-1, with 12 bases aligning to TRBD2. Per the germline V gene, CDR1 is SGHRS and CDR2 is YFSETQ. CDR3 length: 16 amino acids. The J segment lost 7 bases and the V segment lost 0 bases, leaving 5 bases of the junction unmatched. CDR3 sequence: CASSLVLAGGRNEQFF. The DNA for the CDR3 is TGCGCCAGCAGCTTGGTACTAGCGGGGGGACGGAATGAGCAGTTCTTC.